These 13 T cell receptor beta chains came from one sample sequenced in a study of T cells in Graves' hyperthyroidism and ophthalmopathy (dated by TCRdb to about 2019). The method was multiplex PCR. Instrument on record: Illumina HiSeq 2000. The TCR beta CDR3 regions were amplified from the RNA transcripts. The TCR CDR3 was subjected to a first round of RT-PCR using the HTBI primer set and the Qiagen OneStep RT-PCR kit. TCRdb ran its own pipeline on the public reads, namely fastp trimming at Q25 and MiXCR clone calling, and kept in-frame beta chains. CDR3 protein sequences are deduplicated, and each keeps its most common genes and DNA. Within this sample are some 350,000 distinct CDR3 sequences, with roughly 25% of them counted one time only. The top ten clones comprise more than 60% of the sample. The sample comprised blood. These receptors came from a man aged 45-60 years with Graves' hyperthyroidism.

The J gene is TRBJ1-2, the V gene TRBV5-1; TRBD1 might be the D (5 bases). Germline V gives CDR1 SGHRS, CDR2 YFSETQ. The CDR3 consists of 14 residues. The V and J ends lost 4 bases and 5 bases respectively, with 15 bases between them. CDR3 in amino acids: CASSPGVDGYGYTF. In DNA form, the CDR3 reads TGCGCCAGCAGCCCGGGGGTGGACGGGTATGGCTACACCTTC.

This clonotype was seen more than once but under ten times. This chain joins TRBV28 and TRBJ1-1; D is uncertain. Germline V gene data show CDR1 as MDHEN and CDR2 as SYDVKM. This CDR3 has 11 amino acids. V was clipped by 3 bases and J by 11 bases, with 10 bases between them. CDR3 sequence reads: CASSLTSAAFF. CDR3 DNA: TGTGCCAGCAGTTTGACATCCGCCGCTTTCTTT.

The rearrangement links TRBV11-3 to TRBJ1-5; 12 bases align to TRBD1. Per the germline V gene, CDR1 is SGHNT and CDR2 is YENEEA. CDR3 size: 17 residues. The ends lost 7 bases at V and 5 bases at J; junction bases unmatched: 12. CDR3 sequence: CASKGTGGRLKDQPQHF. For the CDR3, the DNA is TGTGCCAGCAAAGGGACAGGGGGCCGTCTAAAAGATCAGCCCCAGCATTTT. The complete variable domain, with remaining parts taken from reference TRBV11-3 and TRBJ1-5, reads EAGVVQSPRYKIIEKKQPVAFWCNPISGHNTLYWYLQNLGQGPELLIRYENEEAVDDSQLPKDRFSAERLKGVDSTLKIQPAELGDSAVYLCASKGTGGRLKDQPQHFGDGTRLSIL.

This clonotype was found many times. This chain connects TRBV2 to TRBJ2-1; 7 bases match TRBD2. The CDR3 totals 13 residues. Germline V gives CDR1 SNHLY, CDR2 FYNNEI. With 9 bases clipped from V and 1 base from J, the junction kept 3 bases outside the gene matches. CDR3 loop: CASRRESYNEQFF. CDR3 DNA sequence: TGTGCCAGTAGGCGGGAGTCCTACAATGAGCAGTTCTTC.

In this sample, this clonotype turned up many times. The V and J genes are TRBV11-2 and TRBJ2-1, with a possible D match to TRBD2 (5 bases). V was cut by 3 bases and J by 2 bases, with 11 bases left in between. This CDR3 has 15 amino acids. Per germline, CDR1 SGHAT and CDR2 FQNNGV. In DNA form, the CDR3 reads TGTGCCAGCAGCTTTTCGGGGTTCCCCTACAATGAGCAGTTCTTC. Translated, it gives CASSFSGFPYNEQFF.

The sample holds a few counts of this clonotype. The gene calls are TRBV30 and TRBJ2-5, with 7 bases matching TRBD1. Trimming took 0 bases from V and 4 from J; bases not matched to a gene: 5. The CDR3 contains 14 residues. The germline gives CDR1 GTSNPN, CDR2 SVGIG (reference sequence). For the CDR3, the DNA is TGTGCCTGGAGTGTACAGGGGAAGGCAGAGACCCAGTACTTC. It translates to CAWSVQGKAETQYF.

The V call is TRBV6-1, the J call TRBJ1-5; D not certain. This CDR3 is 11 amino acids long. V lost 4 bases and J 5 bases, leaving 3 bases between the germline ends. CDR1 and CDR2 (germline): MNHNS, SASEGT. The CDR3 sequence: CASSVDQPQHF. The CDR3 coding sequence is TGTGCCAGCAGTGTAGATCAGCCCCAGCATTTT.

The chain couples TRBV5-1 to TRBJ2-6; 9 positions match TRBD1. The CDR3 length is 20 residues. The V gene's germline CDR1 is SGHRS and CDR2 YFSETQ. Trimming removed 5 bases from V and 1 base from J; junction bases left unmatched: 16. In DNA form, the CDR3 reads TGCGCCAGCAGAGCGACAGGGGGAATTCCCGGGTCGTCTGGGGCCAACGTCCTGACTTTC. Amino acids: CASRATGGIPGSSGANVLTF. Variable domain in full (rest from reference TRBV5-1 and TRBJ2-6): KAGVTQTPRYLIKTRGQQVTLSCSPISGHRSVSWYQQTPGQGLQFLFEYFSETQRNKGNFPGRFSGRQFSNSRSEMNVSTLELGDSALYLCASRATGGIPGSSGANVLTFGAGSRLTVL.

This clonotype has only a few counts. This chain uses TRBV13 with TRBJ2-5; possible D gene TRBD1, 6 bases. CDR3 length: 13 residues. CDR1 is PRHDT, CDR2 FYEKMQ, per germline (reference sequence). V gave up 2 bases and J gave up 5 bases, with 9 bases separating them. The CDR3 loop reads CASSLHQGETQYF. Written as DNA, the CDR3 is TGTGCCAGCAGCTTACACCAGGGGGAGACCCAGTACTTC. The full variable domain, completed using reference TRBV13 and TRBJ2-5, is AAGVIQSPRHLIKEKRETATLKCYPIPRHDTVYWYQQGPGQDPQFLISFYEKMQSDKGSIPDRFSAQQFSDYHSELNMSSLELGDSALYFCASSLHQGETQYFGPGTRLLVL.

The chain couples TRBV6-1 to TRBJ2-2; no firm D call. The CDR3 runs to 14 residues. Germline values: CDR1 MNHNS, CDR2 SASEGT. V was clipped by 6 bases and J by 3 bases, with 11 bases between them. CDR3 amino acids: CASRERRDTGELFF. CDR3 nucleotides: TGTGCCAGCAGGGAGAGACGGGACACCGGGGAGCTGTTTTTT.

This clonotype was observed many times. This rearrangement joins TRBV7-3 to TRBJ2-7; TRBD2 matches at 9 bases. V lost 6 bases and J lost 2; bases outside the gene matches: 8. Per the germline V gene, CDR1 is SGHTA and CDR2 is FQGTGA. This CDR3 has 15 amino acids. The CDR3 DNA reads as TGTGCCAGCAGTTGGACCGGGACTAGCCCCTACGAGCAGTACTTC. As protein: CASSWTGTSPYEQYF.

The chain carries TRBV5-1 and TRBJ1-5, with 7 nucleotides matching TRBD1. The CDR3 is made up of 14 amino acids. Germline trimming cut 3 bases from V and 8 bases from J; bases unmatched to any gene: 8. Germline-derived CDR1 and CDR2 are SGHRS and YFSETQ. The CDR3 DNA reads TGCGCCAGCAGCTCAGGGGGGCCCGGGGAGCCCCAGCATTTT. This gives the protein CASSSGGPGEPQHF. Full variable domain (rest looked up from reference TRBV5-1 and TRBJ1-5): KAGVTQTPRYLIKTRGQQVTLSCSPISGHRSVSWYQQTPGQGLQFLFEYFSETQRNKGNFPGRFSGRQFSNSRSEMNVSTLELGDSALYLCASSSGGPGEPQHFGDGTRLSIL.

This rearrangement joins TRBV4-1 to TRBJ2-1, with D hard to call. Germline CDR1 is MGHRA and CDR2 is YSYEKL. There are 16 residues in the CDR3. V gave up 0 bases and J gave up 2 bases, with 11 bases separating them. The CDR3 DNA is TGCGCCAGCAGCCAAGACCCCGGTTTCACCTACAATGAGCAGTTCTTC. Its translation is CASSQDPGFTYNEQFF.